Listed below are T cell receptor beta chains from one sample, sequenced in a study of TIL therapy for anti-PD-1-resistant metastatic lung cancer. Assay: immunoSEQ multiplex PCR; the TCRdb copy retains only in-frame clones and omits some. Seen here are under 70,000 clones, around 86% observed once, and the top ten hold just over 2.5%. The sequenced sample was blood, obtained at baseline. The receptors originated from a person between 30 and 79 years old with non-small cell lung cancer. The CDR3 runs from the conserved cysteine through the conserved F or W.

v_call: TRBV5-1
j_call: TRBJ2-1
cdr3_aa: CASSPGLAADNEQFF

v_call: TRBV6-6
j_call: TRBJ2-1
cdr3_aa: CATSPTSGGRGVSSYNEQFF

v_call: TRBV5-4
j_call: TRBJ1-3
cdr3_aa: CASSFQGAGNTIYF

v_call: TRBV28
j_call: TRBJ1-4
cdr3_aa: CASSNGQANEKLFF

v_call: TRBV18
j_call: TRBJ2-7
cdr3_aa: CASSPLGGATYEQYF

v_call: TRBV21-1
j_call: TRBJ2-7
cdr3_aa: CASSLLGSSNWGSSSNEQYF

v_call: TRBV2
j_call: TRBJ1-4
cdr3_aa: CASKQAAAPGTGNEKLFF

v_call: TRBV5-4
j_call: TRBJ2-5
cdr3_aa: CASSLGQGGTQYF

v_call: TRBV5-1
j_call: TRBJ2-1
cdr3_aa: CASSLTSGLYYNEQFF

v_call: TRBV3-1/TRBV3-2
j_call: TRBJ2-5
cdr3_aa: CASSPFLGGETQYF

v_call: TRBV18
j_call: TRBJ1-5
cdr3_aa: CASSTGTGNNQPQHF

v_call: TRBV27
j_call: TRBJ2-1
cdr3_aa: CASSSQGYEQFF

v_call: TRBV7-3
j_call: TRBJ1-5
cdr3_aa: CASSLRGGLLGAQPQHF

v_call: TRBV6-5
j_call: TRBJ2-1
cdr3_aa: CASSMNTAGNEQFF

v_call: TRBV9
j_call: TRBJ1-1
cdr3_aa: CASSSVVRVNTEAFF

v_call: TRBV5-1
j_call: TRBJ2-1
cdr3_aa: CASSQITSGRNNEQFF

v_call: TRBV5-6
j_call: TRBJ2-2
cdr3_aa: CASSSERDIRAGELFF

v_call: TRBV6-5
j_call: TRBJ1-2
cdr3_aa: CASSYTRTGAHGYTF

v_call: TRBV6-4
j_call: TRBJ1-1
cdr3_aa: CASSDSSPGEAFF

v_call: TRBV30
j_call: TRBJ2-6
cdr3_aa: CAWGQGSEGANVLTF

v_call: TRBV18
j_call: TRBJ2-3
cdr3_aa: CASSPMGTSTDTQYF

v_call: TRBV14
j_call: TRBJ2-1
cdr3_aa: CASSQDRTSGSSYNEQFF

v_call: TRBV21-1
j_call: TRBJ2-3
cdr3_aa: CASSKGQTGVEADTQYF

v_call: TRBV1
j_call: TRBJ2-3
cdr3_aa: CTSSRVGSGSSTDTQYF

v_call: TRBV4-2
j_call: TRBJ2-1
cdr3_aa: CASSQGVEQFF

v_call: TRBV6-5
j_call: TRBJ2-7
cdr3_aa: CASRRDISFYEQYF

v_call: TRBV5-1
j_call: TRBJ2-7
cdr3_aa: CASSPPGQAFQQYF

v_call: TRBV18
j_call: TRBJ2-5
cdr3_aa: CASSPGLQETQYF

v_call: TRBV19
j_call: TRBJ1-2
cdr3_aa: CASSIRGFGGYTF

v_call: TRBV18
j_call: TRBJ1-2
cdr3_aa: CASSPRQGDGYTF

v_call: TRBV18
j_call: TRBJ1-1
cdr3_aa: CASSPRTVNTEAFF

v_call: TRBV7-3
j_call: TRBJ2-1
cdr3_aa: CASSLVAGAYNEQFF

v_call: TRBV15
j_call: TRBJ1-5
cdr3_aa: CATSREGSGQPQHF

v_call: TRBV5-6
j_call: TRBJ2-7
cdr3_aa: CASSLGGYEQYF

v_call: TRBV29-1
j_call: TRBJ1-5
cdr3_aa: CSVSWGDQPQHF

v_call: TRBV6-5
j_call: TRBJ2-3
cdr3_aa: CASSSSTDTQYF

v_call: TRBV24-1
j_call: TRBJ2-1
cdr3_aa: CATSGGSKAGRNNEQFF

v_call: TRBV19
j_call: TRBJ1-6
cdr3_aa: CASSPLGRALHF

v_call: TRBV28
j_call: TRBJ1-1
cdr3_aa: CASTWGTARGTEAFF

v_call: TRBV4-2
j_call: TRBJ2-1
cdr3_aa: CASSPGGEQFF

v_call: TRBV4-1
j_call: TRBJ1-5
cdr3_aa: CASSSRQGSNQPQHF

v_call: TRBV7-3
j_call: TRBJ1-1
cdr3_aa: CASSFNMNTEAFF

v_call: TRBV2
j_call: TRBJ1-1
cdr3_aa: CASSPRTGERRTEAFF

v_call: TRBV28
j_call: TRBJ1-4
cdr3_aa: CASSHAAGNEKLFF

v_call: TRBV2
j_call: TRBJ2-7
cdr3_aa: CASCVEGVAYEQYF

v_call: TRBV6-5
j_call: TRBJ1-1
cdr3_aa: CASSSGTGTPEAFF

v_call: TRBV27
j_call: TRBJ2-7
cdr3_aa: CASSPAGGLEQYF

v_call: TRBV5-8
j_call: TRBJ1-5
cdr3_aa: CASSWTGNQPQHF

v_call: TRBV25-1
j_call: TRBJ1-6
cdr3_aa: CATSQTSYNSPLHF

v_call: TRBV10-2
j_call: TRBJ2-7
cdr3_aa: CASTLTGTGGREQYF

v_call: TRBV9
j_call: TRBJ2-7
cdr3_aa: CASSVGASGMDEQYF

v_call: TRBV6-1
j_call: TRBJ2-7
cdr3_aa: CASSEYRSYYEQYF

v_call: TRBV28
j_call: TRBJ2-5
cdr3_aa: CASSLQGAETQYF

v_call: TRBV19
j_call: TRBJ1-1
cdr3_aa: CASSTTGLGTEAFF

v_call: TRBV5-4
j_call: TRBJ2-2
cdr3_aa: CASSLAGNTGELFF

v_call: TRBV4-1
j_call: TRBJ2-3
cdr3_aa: CASSQVSGSTDTQYF

v_call: TRBV15
j_call: TRBJ1-2
cdr3_aa: CATSSSDLWGYTF